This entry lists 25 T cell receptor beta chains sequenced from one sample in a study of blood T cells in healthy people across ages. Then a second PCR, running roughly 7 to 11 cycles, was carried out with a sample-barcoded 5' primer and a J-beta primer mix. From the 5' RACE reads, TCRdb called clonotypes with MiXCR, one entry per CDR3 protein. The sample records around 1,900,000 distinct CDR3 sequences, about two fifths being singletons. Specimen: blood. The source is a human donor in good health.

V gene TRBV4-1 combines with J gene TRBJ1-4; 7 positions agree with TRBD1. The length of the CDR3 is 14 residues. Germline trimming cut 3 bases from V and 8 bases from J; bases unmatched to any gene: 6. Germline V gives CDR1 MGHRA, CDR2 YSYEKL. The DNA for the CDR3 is TGCGCCAGCAGCCACGGGACAGCCGGAGAAAAACTGTTTTTT. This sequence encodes CASSHGTAGEKLFF.

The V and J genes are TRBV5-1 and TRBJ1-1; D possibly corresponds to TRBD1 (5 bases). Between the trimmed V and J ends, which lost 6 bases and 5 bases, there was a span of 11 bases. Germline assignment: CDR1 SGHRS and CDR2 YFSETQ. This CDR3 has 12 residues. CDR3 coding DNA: TGCGCCAGCACCGTGGGGGGGACTGAAGCTTTCTTT. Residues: CASTVGGTEAFF.

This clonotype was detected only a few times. CDR3 sequence: CASRGDNNYEQYF. In nucleotides, the CDR3 is TGTGCCAGCAGAGGGGACAACAACTACGAGCAGTACTTC. The chain carries TRBV27 and TRBJ2-7; D perhaps matches TRBD1 (6 bases). Per the germline V gene, CDR1 is MNHEY and CDR2 is SMNVEV (reference sequence). This CDR3 has 13 residues. Trimming stripped 6 bases from V and 3 bases from J, with 12 bases between.

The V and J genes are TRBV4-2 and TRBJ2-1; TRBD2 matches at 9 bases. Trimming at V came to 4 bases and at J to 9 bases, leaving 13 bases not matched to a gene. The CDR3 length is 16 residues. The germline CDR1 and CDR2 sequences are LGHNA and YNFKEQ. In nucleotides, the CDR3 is TGTGCCAGCAGCCCGGTTAGCGGGGGAAGTGGTCCTGAGCAGTTCTTC. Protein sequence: CASSPVSGGSGPEQFF.

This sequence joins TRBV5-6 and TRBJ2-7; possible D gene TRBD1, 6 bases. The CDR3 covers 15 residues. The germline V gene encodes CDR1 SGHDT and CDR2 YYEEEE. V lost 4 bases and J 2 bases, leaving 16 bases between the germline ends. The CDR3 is CASSEGPGAPYEQYF. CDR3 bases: TGTGCCAGCAGCGAGGGCCCAGGGGCCCCCTACGAGCAGTACTTC.

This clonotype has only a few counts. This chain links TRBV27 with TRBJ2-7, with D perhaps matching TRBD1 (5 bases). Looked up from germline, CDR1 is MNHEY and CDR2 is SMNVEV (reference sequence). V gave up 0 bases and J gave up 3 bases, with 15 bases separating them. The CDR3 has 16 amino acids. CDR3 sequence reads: CASSLSKGFPSYEQYF. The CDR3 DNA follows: TGTGCCAGCAGTTTATCGAAGGGGTTCCCTAGCTACGAGCAGTACTTC.

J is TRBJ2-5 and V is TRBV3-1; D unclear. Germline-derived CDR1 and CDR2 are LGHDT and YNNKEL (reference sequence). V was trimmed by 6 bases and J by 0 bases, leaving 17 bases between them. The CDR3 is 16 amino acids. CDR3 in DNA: TGTGCCAGCAGGGCGGAACTAAATACGTACCAAGAGACCCAGTACTTC. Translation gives CASRAELNTYQETQYF.

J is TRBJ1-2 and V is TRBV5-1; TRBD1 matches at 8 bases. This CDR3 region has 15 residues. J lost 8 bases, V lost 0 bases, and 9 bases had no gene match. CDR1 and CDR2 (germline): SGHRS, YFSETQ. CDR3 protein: CASSLGPGQEHGYTF. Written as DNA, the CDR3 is TGCGCCAGCAGCTTGGGCCCGGGACAGGAACACGGCTACACCTTC.

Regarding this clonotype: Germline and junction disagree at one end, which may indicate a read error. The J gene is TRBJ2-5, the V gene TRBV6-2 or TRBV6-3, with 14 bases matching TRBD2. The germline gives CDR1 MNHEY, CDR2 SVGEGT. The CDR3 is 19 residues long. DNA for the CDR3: TGTGCCAGCAGCCAAGGACTAGCGGGGGGCCAGCTAGCTCAAGAGACCCGGTACTTC. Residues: CASSQGLAGGQLAQETRYF.

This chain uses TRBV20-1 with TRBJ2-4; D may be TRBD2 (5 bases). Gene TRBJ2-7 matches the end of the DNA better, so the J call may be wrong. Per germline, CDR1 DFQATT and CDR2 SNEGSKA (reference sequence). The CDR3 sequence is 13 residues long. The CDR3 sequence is CSAQKTTTYEQYF. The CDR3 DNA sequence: TGCAGTGCGCAGAAGACTACGACCTACGAGCAGTACTTC.

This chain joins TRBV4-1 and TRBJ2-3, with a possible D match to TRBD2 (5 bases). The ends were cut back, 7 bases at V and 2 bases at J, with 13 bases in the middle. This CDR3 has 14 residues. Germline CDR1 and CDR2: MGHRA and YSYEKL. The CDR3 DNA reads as TGCGCCAGCAACCCGGGAACCTCCACAGATACGCAGTATTTT. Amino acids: CASNPGTSTDTQYF.

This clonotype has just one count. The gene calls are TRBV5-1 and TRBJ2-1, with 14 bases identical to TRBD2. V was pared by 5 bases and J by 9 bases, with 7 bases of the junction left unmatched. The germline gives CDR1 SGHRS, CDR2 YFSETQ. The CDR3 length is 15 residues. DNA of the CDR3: TGCGCCAGCAGGGCCGGACTAGCGGGGGGAGTTGAGCAGTTCTTC. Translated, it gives CASRAGLAGGVEQFF.

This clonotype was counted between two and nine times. Here the CDR3 DNA reads TGTGCCAGCAGCTTAGCGCGAGGGACAGGGCGCGAGACCCAGTACTTC. This codes for CASSLARGTGRETQYF. The chain recombines TRBV7-2 with TRBJ2-5; 9 bases are a match to TRBD1. Germline V CDR1 and CDR2: SGHTA, FQGNSA. The length of the CDR3 is 16 residues. V gave up 0 bases and J gave up 5 bases; unmatched junction bases: 7.

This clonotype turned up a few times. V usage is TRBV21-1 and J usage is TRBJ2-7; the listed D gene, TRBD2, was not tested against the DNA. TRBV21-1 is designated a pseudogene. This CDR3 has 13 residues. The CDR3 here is CASSMSGSYEQYF. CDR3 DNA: TGTGCCAGCAGCATGAGCGGGAGCTACGAGCAGTACTTC.

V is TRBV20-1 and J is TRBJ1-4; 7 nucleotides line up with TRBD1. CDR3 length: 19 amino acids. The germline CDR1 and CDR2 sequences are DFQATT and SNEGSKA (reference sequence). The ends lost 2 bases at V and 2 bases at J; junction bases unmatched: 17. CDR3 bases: TGCAGTGCTAGACCCCTCAGGAGGGCAGGGGGATTGACTAATGAAAAACTGTTTTTT. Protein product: CSARPLRRAGGLTNEKLFF.

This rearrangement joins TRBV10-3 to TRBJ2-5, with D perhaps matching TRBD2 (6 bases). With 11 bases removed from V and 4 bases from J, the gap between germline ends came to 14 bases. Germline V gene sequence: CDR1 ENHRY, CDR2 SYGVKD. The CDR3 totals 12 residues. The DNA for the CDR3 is TGTGCCGCAGCGGTGGGGGGAGAGACCCAGTACTTC. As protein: CAAAVGGETQYF.

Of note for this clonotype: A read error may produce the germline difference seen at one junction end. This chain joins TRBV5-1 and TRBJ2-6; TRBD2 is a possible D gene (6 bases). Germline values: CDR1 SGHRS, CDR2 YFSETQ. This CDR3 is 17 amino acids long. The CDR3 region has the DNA TGCGCCAGCAGTGAAGGACGGGGGAGCTCTGGGGCCAACGTCCTGCATTTC. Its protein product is CASSEGRGSSGANVLHF.

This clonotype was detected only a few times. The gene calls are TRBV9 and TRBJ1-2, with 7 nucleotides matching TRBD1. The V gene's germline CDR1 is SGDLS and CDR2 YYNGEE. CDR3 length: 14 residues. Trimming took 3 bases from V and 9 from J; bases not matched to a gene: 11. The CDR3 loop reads CASSAYRGSGSYTF. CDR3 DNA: TGTGCCAGCAGCGCCTACAGGGGCAGCGGTAGCTACACCTTC.

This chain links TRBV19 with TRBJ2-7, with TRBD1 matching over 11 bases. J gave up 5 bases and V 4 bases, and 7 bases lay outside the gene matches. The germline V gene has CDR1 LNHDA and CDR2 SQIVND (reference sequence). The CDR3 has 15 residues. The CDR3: CASSKDRGRRDEQYF. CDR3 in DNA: TGTGCCAGTAGTAAGGACAGGGGGCGTCGGGACGAGCAGTACTTC. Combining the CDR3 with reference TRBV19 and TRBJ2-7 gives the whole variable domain DGGITQSPKYLFRKEGQNVTLSCEQNLNHDAMYWYRQDPGQGLRLIYYSQIVNDFQKGDIAEGYSVSREKKESFPLTVTSAQKNPTAFYLCASSKDRGRRDEQYFGPGTRLTVT.

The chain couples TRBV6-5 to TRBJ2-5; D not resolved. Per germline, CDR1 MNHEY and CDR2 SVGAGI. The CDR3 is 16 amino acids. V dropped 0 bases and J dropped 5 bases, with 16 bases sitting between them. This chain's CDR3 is CASSYSGNLVTETQYF. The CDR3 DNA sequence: TGTGCCAGCAGTTACTCGGGAAATTTGGTTACGGAGACCCAGTACTTC.

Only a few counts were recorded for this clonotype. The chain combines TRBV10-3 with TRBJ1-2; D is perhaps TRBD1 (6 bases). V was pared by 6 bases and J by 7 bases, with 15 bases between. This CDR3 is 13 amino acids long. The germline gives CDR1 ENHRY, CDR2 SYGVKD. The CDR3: CAIRQGDTGGYTF. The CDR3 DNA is TGTGCCATCAGACAGGGAGATACGGGTGGCTACACCTTC.

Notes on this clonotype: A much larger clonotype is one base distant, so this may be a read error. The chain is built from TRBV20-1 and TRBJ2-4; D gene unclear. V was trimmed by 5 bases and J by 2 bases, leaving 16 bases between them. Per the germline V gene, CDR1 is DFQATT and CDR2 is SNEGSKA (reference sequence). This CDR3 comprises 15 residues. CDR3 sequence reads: CSASDLFLTKNIQYF. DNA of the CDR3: TGCAGTGCTTCTGATCTATTTCTAACCAAAAACATTCAGTACTTC.

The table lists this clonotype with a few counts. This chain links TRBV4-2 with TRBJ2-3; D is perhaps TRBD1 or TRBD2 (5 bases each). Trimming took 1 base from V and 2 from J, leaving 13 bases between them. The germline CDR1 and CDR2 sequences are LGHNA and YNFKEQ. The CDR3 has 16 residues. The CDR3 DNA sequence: TGTGCCAGCAGCCAAGTGGAGAGGGACCCCACAGATACGCAGTATTTT. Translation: CASSQVERDPTDTQYF.

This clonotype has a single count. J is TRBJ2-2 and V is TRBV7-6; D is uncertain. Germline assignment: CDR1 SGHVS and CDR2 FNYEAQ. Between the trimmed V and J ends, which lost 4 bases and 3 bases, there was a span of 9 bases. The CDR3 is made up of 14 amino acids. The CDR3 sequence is CASSCSGDTGELFF. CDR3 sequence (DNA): TGTGCCAGCAGCTGTAGTGGCGACACCGGGGAGCTGTTTTTT.

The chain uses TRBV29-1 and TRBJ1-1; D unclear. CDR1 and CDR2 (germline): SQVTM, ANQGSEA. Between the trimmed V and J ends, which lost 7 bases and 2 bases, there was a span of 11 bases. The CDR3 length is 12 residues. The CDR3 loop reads CSAMTDNTEAFF. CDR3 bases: TGCAGCGCCATGACGGACAACACTGAAGCTTTCTTT.